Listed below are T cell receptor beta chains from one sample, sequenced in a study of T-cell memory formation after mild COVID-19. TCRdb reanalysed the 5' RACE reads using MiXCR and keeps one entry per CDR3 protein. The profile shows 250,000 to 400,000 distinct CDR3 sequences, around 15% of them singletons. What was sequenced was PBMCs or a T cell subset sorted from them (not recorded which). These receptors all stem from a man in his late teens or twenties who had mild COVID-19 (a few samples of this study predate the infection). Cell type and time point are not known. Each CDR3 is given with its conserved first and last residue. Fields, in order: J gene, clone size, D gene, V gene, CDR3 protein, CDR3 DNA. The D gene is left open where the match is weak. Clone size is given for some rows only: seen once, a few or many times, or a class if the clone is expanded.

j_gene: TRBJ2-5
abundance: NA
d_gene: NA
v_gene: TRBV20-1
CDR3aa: CSARSTLGEETQYF
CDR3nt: TGCAGTGCTAGAAGTACCCTTGGGGAAGAGACCCAGTACTTC

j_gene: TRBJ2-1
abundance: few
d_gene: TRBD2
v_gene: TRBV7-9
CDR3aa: CASSLAGGRSYNEQFF
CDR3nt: TGTGCCAGCAGCTTAGCTGGCGGGAGGTCCTACAATGAGCAGTTCTTC

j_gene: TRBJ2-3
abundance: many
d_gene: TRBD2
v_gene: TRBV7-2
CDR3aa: CASSLVGGGSTDTQYF
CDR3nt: TGTGCCAGCAGCTTAGTCGGGGGGGGTAGCACAGATACGCAGTATTTT

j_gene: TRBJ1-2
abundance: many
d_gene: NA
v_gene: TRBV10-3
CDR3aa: CAISESGNYGYTF
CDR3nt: TGTGCCATCAGTGAGTCAGGGAACTATGGCTACACCTTC

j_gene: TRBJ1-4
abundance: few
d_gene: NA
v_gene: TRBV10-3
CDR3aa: CAISGFGATNEKLFF
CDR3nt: TGTGCCATCAGTGGTTTCGGGGCAACTAATGAAAAACTGTTTTTT

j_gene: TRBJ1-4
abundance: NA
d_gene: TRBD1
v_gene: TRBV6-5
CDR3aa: CASSGLGQGSEKLFF
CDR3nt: TGTGCCAGCAGTGGCCTGGGACAGGGTTCTGAAAAACTGTTTTTT

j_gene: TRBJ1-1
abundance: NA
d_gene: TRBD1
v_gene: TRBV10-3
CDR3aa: CAIRRQGNTEAFF
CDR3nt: TGTGCCATCAGGCGACAGGGGAACACTGAAGCTTTCTTT

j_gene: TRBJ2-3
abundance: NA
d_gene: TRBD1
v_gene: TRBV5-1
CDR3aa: CASSPFYRGDTQYF
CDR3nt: TGCGCCAGCAGCCCCTTCTACAGGGGAGATACGCAGTATTTT

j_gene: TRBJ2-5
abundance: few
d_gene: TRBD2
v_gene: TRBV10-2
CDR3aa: CASSVPGLAGEQETQYF
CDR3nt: TGCGCCAGCAGTGTCCCGGGACTAGCGGGGGAACAAGAGACCCAGTACTTC

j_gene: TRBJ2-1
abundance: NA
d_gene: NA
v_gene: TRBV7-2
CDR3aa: CASSQTPGGGVQFF
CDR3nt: TGTGCCAGCAGCCAAACCCCGGGGGGCGGGGTCCAGTTCTTC

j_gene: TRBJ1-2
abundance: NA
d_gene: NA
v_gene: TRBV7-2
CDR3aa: CASSLLGREAGYTF
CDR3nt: TGTGCCAGCAGCCTCCTGGGCAGGGAGGCTGGCTACACCTTC

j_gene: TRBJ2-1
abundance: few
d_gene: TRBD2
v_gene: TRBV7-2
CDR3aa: CASSLALGAGDYNEQFF
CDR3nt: TGTGCCAGCAGCTTAGCGCTCGGAGCGGGGGACTACAATGAGCAGTTCTTC

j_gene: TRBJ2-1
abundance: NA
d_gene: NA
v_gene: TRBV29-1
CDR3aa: CSSRQGGRNNEQFF
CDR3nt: TGCAGCTCCCGCCAGGGGGGCCGGAACAATGAGCAGTTCTTC

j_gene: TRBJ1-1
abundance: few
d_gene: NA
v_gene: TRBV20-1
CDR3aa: CSARKGDGHTEAFF
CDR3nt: TGCAGTGCTAGAAAGGGAGACGGGCACACTGAAGCTTTCTTT

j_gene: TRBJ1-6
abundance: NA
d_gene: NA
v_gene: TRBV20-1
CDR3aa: CSAWPGGLESSPLHF
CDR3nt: TGCAGTGCCTGGCCCGGGGGTCTGGAAAGCTCACCCCTCCACTTT

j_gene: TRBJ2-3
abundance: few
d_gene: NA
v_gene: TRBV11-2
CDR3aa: CASSPNFGQLTDTQYF
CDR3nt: TGTGCCAGCAGCCCCAATTTCGGACAGTTGACAGATACGCAGTATTTT

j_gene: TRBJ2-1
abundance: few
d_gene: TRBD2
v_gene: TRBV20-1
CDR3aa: CSALQRGGYNEQFF
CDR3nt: TGCAGTGCTCTACAGCGGGGTGGCTACAATGAGCAGTTCTTC

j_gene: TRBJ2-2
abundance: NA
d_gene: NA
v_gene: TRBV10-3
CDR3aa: CAIKGTEGPGELFF
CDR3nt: TGTGCCATCAAAGGGACGGAGGGGCCCGGGGAGCTGTTTTTT